The 31 T cell receptor beta chains given below trace back to one sample, sequenced in a study of cytomegalovirus exposure and HLA in healthy donors. The PCR was carried out with 60 Vbeta primers and 13 Jbeta primers. Generated by immunoSEQ multiplex PCR, the TCRdb table keeps only in-frame clones and is missing some. Seen here are about 140,000 clones, around 82% observed once, and the top ten hold around 2.5%. The sequenced sample consisted of PBMCs. These receptor sequences come from a man between 50 and 59 years old in good health and CMV-seronegative.

This chain joins TRBV14 and TRBJ1-2, with D perhaps matching TRBD1 (6 bases). V shed 0 bases and J shed 5 bases, with 19 bases lying between them. The CDR3 has 17 residues. Germline lookup yields CDR1 SGHDN and CDR2 FVKESK. The CDR3 here is CASSQDLGGLQGYGYTF. CDR3 coding DNA: TGTGCCAGCAGCCAAGATCTGGGGGGGCTCCAGGGTTATGGCTACACCTTC.

The chain employs TRBV11-2 and TRBJ2-2; D is unresolved. CDR3 length: 14 residues. The germline V gene has CDR1 SGHAT and CDR2 FQNNGV. V was cut by 1 base and J by 5 bases, with 8 bases left in between. The CDR3 coding sequence is TGTGCCAGCAGCTTAGTATCGAGAACCGGGGAGCTGTTTTTT. This gives the protein CASSLVSRTGELFF.

The chain carries TRBV21-1 and TRBJ1-5; the table's D call TRBD1 went unverified against the DNA. TRBV21-1 is an annotated pseudogene. The CDR3 has 16 residues. The CDR3 nucleotides read TGTGCCAGCAGCAGGGGGCAGAGTGAAGACAATCAGCCCCAGCATTTT. Amino acids: CASSRGQSEDNQPQHF.

This clone showed up just a few times. The chain links TRBV28 to TRBJ2-1, with D perhaps matching TRBD1 (6 bases). Germline CDR1 and CDR2: MDHEN and SYDVKM. This CDR3 contains 13 residues. V lost 8 bases and J 10 bases, leaving 18 bases between the germline ends. In DNA, the CDR3 is TGTGCCAGCGTGGGGGCCCTCACGGGGGAGCAGTTCTTC. Translation: CASVGALTGEQFF. The entire variable domain, with the rest obtained from reference TRBV28 and TRBJ2-1, is as follows: DVKVTQSSRYLVKRTGEKVFLECVQDMDHENMFWYRQDPGLGLRLIYFSYDVKMKEKGDIPEGYSVSREKKERFSLILESASTNQTSMYLCASVGALTGEQFFGPGTRLTVL.

The chain uses TRBV19 and TRBJ2-6, with TRBD1 matching over 9 bases. Germline V gene data show CDR1 as LNHDA and CDR2 as SQIVND (reference sequence). V lost 5 bases and J lost 2; bases outside the gene matches: 7. This CDR3 spans 17 amino acids. DNA for the CDR3: TGTGCCAGTAGTCCCGCGGGACAGGGAACTGGGGCCAACGTCCTGACTTTC. Translating it yields CASSPAGQGTGANVLTF.

The J gene is TRBJ1-1, the V gene TRBV19, with 10 bases matching TRBD1. The germline CDR1 and CDR2 sequences are LNHDA and SQIVND (reference sequence). After removal of 2 bases from V and 6 bases from J, the junction contained 6 bases not matched to a gene. The CDR3 length is 15 residues. The CDR3 nucleotides read TGTGCCAGTAGTATAATCAGGACAGGGGGACCTGAAGCTTTCTTT. Amino acid sequence: CASSIIRTGGPEAFF.

This chain connects TRBV10-1 to TRBJ2-7; 10 bases fit TRBD1. The CDR3 has 13 residues. J lost 6 bases, V lost 8 bases, and 7 bases had no gene match. Germline V gene lookup returns CDR1 WNHNN and CDR2 SYGVQD (reference sequence). In DNA, the CDR3 is TGCGCCAGCGGGGGACAGGGGCGCGGCGAGCAGTACTTC. It specifies CASGGQGRGEQYF.

The gene calls are TRBV10-3 and TRBJ2-1; D not certain. V lost 5 bases, J lost 7 bases, and 6 bases lay in between. From germline, CDR1 is ENHRY and CDR2 SYGVKD. The CDR3 is 11 amino acids. CDR3 sequence reads: CAISRFNEQFF. The CDR3 nucleotides read TGTGCCATCAGTCGGTTTAATGAGCAGTTCTTC.

This clone was counted a few times. The genes are TRBV28 and TRBJ1-2, with D perhaps TRBD1 (6 bases). CDR3 length: 14 amino acids. CDR1 and CDR2 from the germline V gene are MDHEN and SYDVKM. Trimming removed 3 bases from V and 8 bases from J, with 16 bases in between. The CDR3 spells CASSFGGARGGYTF. In DNA form, the CDR3 reads TGTGCCAGCAGTTTTGGGGGGGCGCGGGGAGGCTACACCTTC.

This chain joins TRBV6-6 and TRBJ2-5, with 7 positions matching TRBD1. V shed 6 bases, J shed 1 base, and the junction held 2 bases outside the gene matches. The length of the CDR3 is 13 residues. Germline loops: CDR1 MNHNY, CDR2 SVGAGI (reference sequence). CDR3 in DNA: TGTGCCAGCAGGGGGGACAGCCAAGAGACCCAGTACTTC. Its protein product is CASRGDSQETQYF.

The chain joins TRBV7-9 to TRBJ2-5, with TRBD1 matching over 9 bases. The germline gives CDR1 SEHNR, CDR2 FQNEAQ (reference sequence). This CDR3 has 16 amino acids. V shed 5 bases, J shed 5 bases, and the junction held 12 bases outside the gene matches. Here the CDR3 reads CASSNQGQGIWETQYF. The CDR3 coding sequence is TGTGCCAGCAGCAACCAAGGACAGGGGATTTGGGAGACCCAGTACTTC.

CDR3 protein: CASSESQNNQPQHF. DNA of the CDR3: TGTGCCAGCAGTGAGTCACAGAACAATCAGCCCCAGCATTTT. The chain joins TRBV6-1 to TRBJ1-5; D is uncertain. Germline V gene lookup returns CDR1 MNHNS and CDR2 SASEGT. The V and J ends lost 3 bases and 3 bases respectively, with 9 bases between them. The CDR3 totals 14 residues.

This chain connects TRBV7-9 to TRBJ1-2; TRBD1 agrees at 9 bases. Germline V gene sequence: CDR1 SEHNR, CDR2 FQNEAQ (reference sequence). CDR3 length: 13 amino acids. The J segment lost 7 bases and the V segment lost 6 bases, leaving 6 bases of the junction unmatched. The DNA for the CDR3 is TGTGCCAGCAGTTTTACAGGGGGCGTTGGCTACACCTTC. Translated, it gives CASSFTGGVGYTF.

J is TRBJ1-6 and V is TRBV6-1, with D perhaps TRBD1 (6 bases). CDR3 length: 13 residues. Trimming shortened V by 4 bases and J by 9 bases, and 10 bases separated the two germline ends. The germline gives CDR1 MNHNS, CDR2 SASEGT. The CDR3 loop reads CASSGGHGSPLHF. The CDR3 coding sequence is TGTGCCAGCAGTGGGGGACATGGTTCACCCCTCCACTTT.

This clone was detected a few times. V gene TRBV10-1 combines with J gene TRBJ2-3, with D perhaps TRBD1 (5 bases). Germline loops: CDR1 WNHNN, CDR2 SYGVQD (reference sequence). V lost 3 bases, J lost 0 bases, and 16 bases lay in between. This CDR3 spans 17 amino acids. CDR3 protein: CASSERLRQTSTDTQYF. The CDR3, as DNA: TGCGCCAGCAGTGAAAGGCTCCGACAGACAAGCACAGATACGCAGTATTTT.

This chain joins TRBV7-2 and TRBJ1-2, with D possibly being TRBD1 (5 bases). The V end was cut by 0 bases, the J end by 3 bases, with 8 bases between. Germline V lookup: CDR1 SGHTA, CDR2 FQGNSA. This CDR3 contains 14 residues. The chain's CDR3 is CASSLATGDYGYTF. The CDR3 region has the DNA TGTGCCAGCAGCTTAGCGACGGGGGACTATGGCTACACCTTC.

The chain employs TRBV9 and TRBJ1-2; no clear D. CDR3 length equals 12 residues. V lost 4 bases and J lost 8, with 12 bases in between. CDR1 is SGDLS, CDR2 YYNGEE, per germline. CDR3 protein: CASSLPSTGYTF. The CDR3 nucleotides are TGTGCCAGCAGCCTTCCCTCGACAGGCTACACCTTC. Filled out from reference TRBV9 and TRBJ1-2, the complete variable domain reads DSGVTQTPKHLITATGQRVTLRCSPRSGDLSVYWYQQSLDQGLQFLIQYYNGEERAKGNILERFSAQQFPDLHSELNLSSLELGDSALYFCASSLPSTGYTFGSGTRLTVV.

This clone was detected once. The chain has TRBV7-2 and TRBJ2-7, with D perhaps matching TRBD1 (6 bases). From germline, CDR1 is SGHTA and CDR2 FQGNSA. The CDR3 totals 18 residues. V gave up 3 bases and J gave up 4 bases, with 25 bases separating them. This CDR3 reads CASSFRADRTGEPYEQYF. Here the CDR3 DNA reads TGTGCCAGCAGCTTTAGAGCAGACAGGACCGGAGAGCCGTACGAGCAGTACTTC. Based on the CDR3 plus reference TRBV7-2 and TRBJ2-7, the full variable domain is GAGVSQSPSNKVTEKGKDVELRCDPISGHTALYWYRQSLGQGLEFLIYFQGNSAPDKSGLPSDRFSAERTGGSVSTLTIQRTQQEDSAVYLCASSFRADRTGEPYEQYFGPGTRLTVT.

The table lists this clone with a few counts. CDR3 residues: CASSLALAGVETQYF. The CDR3 DNA follows: TGTGCCAGTAGTTTGGCCCTAGCGGGGGTAGAGACCCAGTACTTC. V gene TRBV19 combines with J gene TRBJ2-5; 10 bases agree with TRBD2. The CDR3 length is 15 residues. Germline V gene lookup returns CDR1 LNHDA and CDR2 SQIVND (reference sequence). Unmatched junction bases numbered 7, after V lost 5 bases and J lost 4 bases.

The genes are TRBV18 and TRBJ1-2; TRBD1 might be the D (5 bases). The CDR3 spans 12 residues. Trimming left V 6 bases short and J 10 bases short, with 15 bases between. Germline V gene data show CDR1 as KGHSH and CDR2 as LQKENI. CDR3 protein: CASSRGSPPYTF. As DNA, the CDR3 is TGTGCCAGCTCCCGGGGGAGCCCCCCCTACACCTTC.

The V call is TRBV18, the J call TRBJ2-7; TRBD1 agrees at 7 bases. V dropped 6 bases and J dropped 6; count of bases not matched to a gene: 5. The length of the CDR3 is 12 residues. Germline CDR1 is KGHSH and CDR2 is LQKENI. The CDR3 region has the DNA TGTGCCAGCTCTCCGACAGGGCCCGAGCAGTACTTC. Its translation: CASSPTGPEQYF. Full variable domain (rest looked up from reference TRBV18 and TRBJ2-7): NAGVMQNPRHLVRRRGQEARLRCSPMKGHSHVYWYRQLPEEGLKFMVYLQKENIIDESGMPKERFSAEFPKEGPSILRIQQVVRGDSAAYFCASSPTGPEQYFGPGTRLTVT.

J is TRBJ2-1 and V is TRBV27; D is undetermined. The CDR3 sequence is 15 residues long. Germline assignment: CDR1 MNHEY and CDR2 SMNVEV (reference sequence). V was shortened by 5 bases and J by 0 bases, with 11 bases between the two germline ends. The CDR3 here is CASSPFSSSYNEQFF. CDR3 sequence (DNA): TGTGCCAGCAGTCCATTTTCGAGCTCCTACAATGAGCAGTTCTTC.

In its sample, this clone was seen a few times. The chain combines TRBV11-3 with TRBJ2-7; TRBD1 matches 8 bases. The CDR3 loop spans 14 amino acids. Unmatched junction bases numbered 8, after V lost 5 bases and J lost 5 bases. Germline-derived CDR1 and CDR2 are SGHNT and YENEEA. CDR3 protein: CASSPRTGTDEQYF. The CDR3 DNA follows: TGTGCCAGCAGCCCCCGGACAGGGACCGACGAGCAGTACTTC.

The chain uses TRBV7-2 and TRBJ2-3; 11 nucleotides agree with TRBD2. Per the germline V gene, CDR1 is SGHTA and CDR2 is FQGNSA. V was pared by 4 bases and J by 2 bases, with 5 bases of the junction left unmatched. The CDR3 runs to 16 residues. CDR3 coding DNA: TGTGCCAGCAGCTCTGATAGCGGGGGGGCCACAGATACGCAGTATTTT. Protein product: CASSSDSGGATDTQYF.

The genes are TRBV9 and TRBJ1-1; tentatively, D is TRBD1 (5 bases). Trimming cost V 0 bases and J 4 bases, with 10 bases left between them. The CDR3 totals 14 residues. Germline CDR1 SGDLS, CDR2 YYNGEE. In DNA, the CDR3 is TGTGCCAGCAGCGTAGGCAGGGCGAGCACTGAAGCTTTCTTT. Translating it yields CASSVGRASTEAFF.

V usage is TRBV28 and J usage is TRBJ1-4, with 7 bases aligning to TRBD1. Trimming removed 4 bases from V and 8 bases from J; junction bases left unmatched: 10. The CDR3 is made up of 15 amino acids. The V gene's germline CDR1 is MDHEN and CDR2 SYDVKM. DNA of the CDR3: TGTGCCAGCAGTTCTGCGGGGACAGCTTGGGAAAAACTGTTTTTT. Its protein product is CASSSAGTAWEKLFF.

The chain combines TRBV7-3 with TRBJ2-5; 10 nucleotides agree with TRBD2. The CDR3 covers 14 residues. CDR1 and CDR2 from the germline V gene are SGHTA and FQGTGA. V was pared by 4 bases and J by 5 bases, with 4 bases of the junction left unmatched. CDR3 in amino acids: CASSSLAGEETQYF. For the CDR3, the DNA is TGTGCCAGCAGCTCGCTAGCGGGAGAGGAGACCCAGTACTTC.

The chain recombines TRBV11-2 with TRBJ1-1; D remains unclear. Germline CDR1 is SGHAT and CDR2 is FQNNGV. The CDR3 has 15 amino acids. V lost 0 bases, J lost 0 bases, and 8 bases lay in between. The CDR3, as DNA: TGTGCCAGCAGCTTAGACCCGGGAGTGAACACTGAAGCTTTCTTT. The encoded protein is CASSLDPGVNTEAFF.

The chain couples TRBV5-6 to TRBJ1-2; TRBD1 matches at 8 bases. Germline lookup yields CDR1 SGHDT and CDR2 YYEEEE. Trimming took 1 base from V and 7 from J; bases not matched to a gene: 6. This CDR3 is 14 amino acids long. The CDR3 DNA reads TGTGCCAGCAGCTTGAGACAGGGGCTGTTTGGCTACACCTTC. It yields the protein CASSLRQGLFGYTF.

V is TRBV5-1 and J is TRBJ2-6; TRBD1 matches 10 bases. Germline CDR1 is SGHRS and CDR2 is YFSETQ. V gave up 4 bases and J gave up 2 bases; unmatched junction bases: 3. The CDR3 spans 16 residues. The CDR3 loop is CASSQGTGAGANVLTF. Here the CDR3 DNA reads TGCGCCAGCAGCCAAGGGACAGGGGCTGGGGCCAACGTCCTGACTTTC.

This chain uses TRBV11-1 with TRBJ1-2; 9 bases are a match to TRBD1. The CDR3 extends over 13 amino acids. CDR1 is SGHAT and CDR2 is FQDESV in the germline V gene (reference sequence). V gave up 5 bases and J gave up 3 bases; unmatched junction bases: 1. The chain's CDR3 is CASSRDRDYGYTF. CDR3 in DNA: TGTGCCAGCAGCCGGGACAGGGACTATGGCTACACCTTC.